This T cell receptor beta chain was sequenced during a study of graft-versus-host responses after intestinal transplantation. In the study overall: Recipients received multivisceral, liver-intestinal, or isolated intestinal transplants.

Libraries were prepared by immunoSEQ multiplex PCR; TCRdb keeps only in-frame clonotypes and omits some of them. Among over 85,000 clones listed, roughly 93% were seen once. Study-level findings and limits: GvH clones appeared in recipient marrow, some first in ileum or blood.

With respect to this clone: No antigen is known for it.

The origin of this receptor is a human donor who received an intestinal transplant. The source material was unstimulated CD8+ T cells sorted from spleen or lymph node cells, sampled before intestinal transplant.

The CDR3 reads CASSLGWGNGYEQYF. As DNA, the CDR3 is TGCGCCAGCAGCTTGGGATGGGGAAATGGGTACGAGCAGTACTTC. The chain is built from TRBV5-1 and TRBJ2-7; D is ambiguous. Germline CDR1 is SGHRS and CDR2 is YFSETQ. CDR3 size: 15 residues. Between the trimmed V and J ends, which lost 0 bases and 4 bases, there was a span of 14 bases.